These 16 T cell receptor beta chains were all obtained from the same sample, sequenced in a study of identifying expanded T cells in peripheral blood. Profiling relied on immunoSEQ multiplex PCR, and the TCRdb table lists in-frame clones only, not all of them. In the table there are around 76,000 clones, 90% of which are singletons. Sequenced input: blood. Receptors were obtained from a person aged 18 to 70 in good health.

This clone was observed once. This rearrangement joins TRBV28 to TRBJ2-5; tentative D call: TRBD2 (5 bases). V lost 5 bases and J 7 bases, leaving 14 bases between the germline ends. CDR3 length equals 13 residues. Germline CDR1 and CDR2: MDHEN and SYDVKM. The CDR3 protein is CASSTPAGATQYF. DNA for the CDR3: TGTGCCAGCAGTACCCCGGCGGGCGCGACCCAGTACTTC.

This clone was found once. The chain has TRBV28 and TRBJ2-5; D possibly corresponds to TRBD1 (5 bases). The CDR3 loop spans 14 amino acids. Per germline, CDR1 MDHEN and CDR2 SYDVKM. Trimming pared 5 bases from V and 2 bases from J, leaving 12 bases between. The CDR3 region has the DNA TGTGCCAGCAGTACCAACCAGGGACAAGAGACCCAGTACTTC. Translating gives CASSTNQGQETQYF.

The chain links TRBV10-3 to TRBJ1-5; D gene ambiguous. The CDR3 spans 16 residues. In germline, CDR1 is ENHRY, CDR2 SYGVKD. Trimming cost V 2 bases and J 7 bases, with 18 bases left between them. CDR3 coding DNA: TGTGCCATCAGTGAGGGTTCCGCCCCGGCCGCCCAGCCCCAGCATTTT. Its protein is CAISEGSAPAAQPQHF.

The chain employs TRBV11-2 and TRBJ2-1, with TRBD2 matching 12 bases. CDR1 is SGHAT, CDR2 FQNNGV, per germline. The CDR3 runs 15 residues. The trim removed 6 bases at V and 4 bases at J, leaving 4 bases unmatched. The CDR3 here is CASRSGTSGYNEQFF. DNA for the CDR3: TGTGCCAGCAGATCCGGGACTAGCGGGTACAATGAGCAGTTCTTC.

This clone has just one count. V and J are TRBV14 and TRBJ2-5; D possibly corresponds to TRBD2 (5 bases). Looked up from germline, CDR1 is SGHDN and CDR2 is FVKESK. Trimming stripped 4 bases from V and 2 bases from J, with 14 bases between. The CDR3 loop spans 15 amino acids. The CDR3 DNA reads TGTGCCAGCAGCCGGCGGCATAGCGTGCAAGAGACCCAGTACTTC. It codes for CASSRRHSVQETQYF.

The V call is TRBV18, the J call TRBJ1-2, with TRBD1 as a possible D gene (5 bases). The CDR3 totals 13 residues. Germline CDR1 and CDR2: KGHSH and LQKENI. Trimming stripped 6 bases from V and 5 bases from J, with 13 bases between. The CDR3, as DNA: TGTGCCAGCTCGGGGACCGGATTATATGGCTACACCTTC. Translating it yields CASSGTGLYGYTF.

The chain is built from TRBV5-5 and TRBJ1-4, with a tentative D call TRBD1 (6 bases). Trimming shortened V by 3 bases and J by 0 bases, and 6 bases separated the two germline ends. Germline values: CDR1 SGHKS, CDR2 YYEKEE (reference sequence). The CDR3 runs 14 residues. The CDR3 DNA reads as TGTGCCAGCAGCTGGACAGCAACTAATGAAAAACTGTTTTTT. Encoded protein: CASSWTATNEKLFF. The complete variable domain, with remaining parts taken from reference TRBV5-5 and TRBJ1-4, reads DAGVTQSPTHLIKTRGQQVTLRCSPISGHKSVSWYQQVLGQGPQFIFQYYEKEERGRGNFPDRFSARQFPNYSSELNVNALLLGDSALYLCASSWTATNEKLFFGSGTQLSVL.

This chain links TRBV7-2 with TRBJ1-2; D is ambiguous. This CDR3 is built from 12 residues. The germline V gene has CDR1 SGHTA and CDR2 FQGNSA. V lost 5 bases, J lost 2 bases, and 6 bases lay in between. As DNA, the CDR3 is TGTGCCAGCAGCCGTGGCAACTATGGCTACACCTTC. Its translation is CASSRGNYGYTF.

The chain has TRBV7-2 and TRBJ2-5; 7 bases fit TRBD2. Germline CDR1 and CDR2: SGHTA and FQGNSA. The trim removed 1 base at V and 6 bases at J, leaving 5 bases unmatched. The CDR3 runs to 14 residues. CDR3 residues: CASSLEASGKTQYF. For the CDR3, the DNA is TGTGCCAGCAGCTTAGAGGCTAGCGGAAAGACCCAGTACTTC.

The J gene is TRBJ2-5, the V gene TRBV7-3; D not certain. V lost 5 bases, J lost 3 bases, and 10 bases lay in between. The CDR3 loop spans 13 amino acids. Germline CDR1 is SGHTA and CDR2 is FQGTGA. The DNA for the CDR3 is TGTGCCAGCAGCCGAGATCCGGAAGAGACCCAGTACTTC. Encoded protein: CASSRDPEETQYF.

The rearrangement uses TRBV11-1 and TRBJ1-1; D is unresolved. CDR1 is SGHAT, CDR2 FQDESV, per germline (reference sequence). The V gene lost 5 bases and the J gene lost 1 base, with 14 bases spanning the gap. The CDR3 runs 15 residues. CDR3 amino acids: CASSPRRGKNTEAFF. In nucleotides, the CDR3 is TGTGCCAGCAGCCCCCGTCGAGGGAAGAACACTGAAGCTTTCTTT.

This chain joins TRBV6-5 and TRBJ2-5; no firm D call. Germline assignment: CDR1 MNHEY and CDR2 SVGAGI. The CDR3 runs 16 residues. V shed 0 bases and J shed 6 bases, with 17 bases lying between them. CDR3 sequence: CASSYSGSGFTQTQYF. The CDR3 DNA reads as TGTGCCAGCAGTTACTCAGGGTCGGGTTTTACCCAGACCCAGTACTTC.

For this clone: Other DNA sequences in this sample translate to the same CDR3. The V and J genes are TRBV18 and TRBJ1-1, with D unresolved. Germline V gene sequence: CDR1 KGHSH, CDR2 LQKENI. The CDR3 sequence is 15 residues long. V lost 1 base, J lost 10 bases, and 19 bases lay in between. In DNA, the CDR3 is TGTGCCAGCTCACCACAGGACCTGGACCTGGGCCCAGCTTTCTTT. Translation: CASSPQDLDLGPAFF.

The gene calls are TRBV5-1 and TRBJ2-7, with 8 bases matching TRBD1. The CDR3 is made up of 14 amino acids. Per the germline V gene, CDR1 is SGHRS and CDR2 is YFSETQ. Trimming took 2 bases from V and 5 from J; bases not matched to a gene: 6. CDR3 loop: CASSFGQGFNEQYF. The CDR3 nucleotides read TGCGCCAGCAGCTTCGGACAGGGTTTCAACGAGCAGTACTTC.

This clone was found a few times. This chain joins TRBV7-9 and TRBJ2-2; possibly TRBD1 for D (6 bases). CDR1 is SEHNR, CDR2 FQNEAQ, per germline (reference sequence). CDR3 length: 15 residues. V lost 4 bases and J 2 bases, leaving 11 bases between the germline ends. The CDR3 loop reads CASSWGQGNTGELFF. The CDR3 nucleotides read TGTGCCAGCAGCTGGGGGCAGGGAAACACCGGGGAGCTGTTTTTT.

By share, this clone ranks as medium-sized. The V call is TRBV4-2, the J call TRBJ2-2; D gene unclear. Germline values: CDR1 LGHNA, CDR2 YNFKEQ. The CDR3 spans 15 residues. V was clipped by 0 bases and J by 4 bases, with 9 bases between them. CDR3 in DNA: TGTGCCAGCAGCCAAGATACTACTCCCACCGGGGAGCTGTTTTTT. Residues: CASSQDTTPTGELFF.